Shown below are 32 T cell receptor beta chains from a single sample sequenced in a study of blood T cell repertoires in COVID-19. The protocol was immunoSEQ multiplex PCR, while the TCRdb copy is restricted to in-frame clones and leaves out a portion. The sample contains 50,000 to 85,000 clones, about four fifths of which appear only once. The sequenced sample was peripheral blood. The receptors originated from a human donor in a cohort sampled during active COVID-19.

The CDR3: CSASRGTHYNEQFF. CDR3 DNA: TGCAGTGCTAGTAGGGGGACCCACTACAATGAGCAGTTCTTC. The chain recombines TRBV20-1 with TRBJ2-1; perhaps TRBD1 as D (6 bases). The CDR3 consists of 14 residues. Germline V gene data show CDR1 as DFQATT and CDR2 as SNEGSKA (reference sequence). The V gene lost 3 bases and the J gene lost 3 bases, with 12 bases spanning the gap.

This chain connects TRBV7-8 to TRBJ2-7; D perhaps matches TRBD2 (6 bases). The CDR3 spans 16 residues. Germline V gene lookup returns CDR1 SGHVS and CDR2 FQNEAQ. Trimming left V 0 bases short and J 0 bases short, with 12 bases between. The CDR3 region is CASSLAGASVSYEQYF. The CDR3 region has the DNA TGTGCCAGCAGCTTAGCTGGTGCTAGCGTCTCCTACGAGCAGTACTTC.

The CDR3 spells CASSFETGLNEQFF. The CDR3 bases are TGTGCCAGCAGTTTTGAGACAGGGTTAAATGAGCAGTTCTTC. The chain carries TRBV27 and TRBJ2-1; 7 bases fit TRBD1. Germline-derived CDR1 and CDR2 are MNHEY and SMNVEV (reference sequence). The CDR3 loop spans 14 amino acids. With 3 bases clipped from V and 7 bases from J, the junction kept 6 bases outside the gene matches.

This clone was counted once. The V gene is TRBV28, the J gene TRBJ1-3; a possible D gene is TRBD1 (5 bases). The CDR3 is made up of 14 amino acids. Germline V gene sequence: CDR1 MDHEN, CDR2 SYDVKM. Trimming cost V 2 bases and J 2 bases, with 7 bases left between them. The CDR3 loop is CASSLGGTGNTIYF. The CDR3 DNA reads TGTGCCAGCAGTTTAGGGGGGACTGGAAACACCATATATTTT.

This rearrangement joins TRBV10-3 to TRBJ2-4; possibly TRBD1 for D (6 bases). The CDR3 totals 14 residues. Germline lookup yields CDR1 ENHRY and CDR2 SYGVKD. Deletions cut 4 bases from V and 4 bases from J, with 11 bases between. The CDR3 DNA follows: TGTGCCATCAGTGCGGACAGTTCTAAAAACATTCAGTACTTC. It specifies CAISADSSKNIQYF.

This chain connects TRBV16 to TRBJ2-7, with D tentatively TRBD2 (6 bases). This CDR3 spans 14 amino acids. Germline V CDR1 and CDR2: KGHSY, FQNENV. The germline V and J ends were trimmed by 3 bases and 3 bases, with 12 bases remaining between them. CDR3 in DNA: TGTGCCAGCAGCCAGACCGGGACTGACTACGAGCAGTACTTC. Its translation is CASSQTGTDYEQYF.

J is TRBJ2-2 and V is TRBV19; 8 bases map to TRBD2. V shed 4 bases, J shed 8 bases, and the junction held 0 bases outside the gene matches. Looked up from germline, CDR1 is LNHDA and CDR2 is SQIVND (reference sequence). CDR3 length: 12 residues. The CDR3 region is CASSRLAGELFF. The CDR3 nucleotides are TGTGCCAGTAGTAGACTAGCGGGGGAGCTGTTTTTT. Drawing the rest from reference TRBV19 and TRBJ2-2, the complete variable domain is DGGITQSPKYLFRKEGQNVTLSCEQNLNHDAMYWYRQDPGQGLRLIYYSQIVNDFQKGDIAEGYSVSREKKESFPLTVTSAQKNPTAFYLCASSRLAGELFFGEGSRLTVL.

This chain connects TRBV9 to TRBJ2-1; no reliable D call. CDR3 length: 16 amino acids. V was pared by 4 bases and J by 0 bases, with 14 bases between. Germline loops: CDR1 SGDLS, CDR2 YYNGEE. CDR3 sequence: CASSTPLTNSYNEQFF. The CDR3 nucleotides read TGTGCCAGCAGCACCCCTTTAACAAACTCCTACAATGAGCAGTTCTTC.

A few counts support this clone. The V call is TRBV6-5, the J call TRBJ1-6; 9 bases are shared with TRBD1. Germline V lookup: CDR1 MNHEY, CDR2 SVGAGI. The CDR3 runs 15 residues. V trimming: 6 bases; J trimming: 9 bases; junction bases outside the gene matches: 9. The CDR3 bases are TGTGCCAGCAGATATAAACAGGGGGCGTTTTCACCCCTCCACTTT. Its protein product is CASRYKQGAFSPLHF.

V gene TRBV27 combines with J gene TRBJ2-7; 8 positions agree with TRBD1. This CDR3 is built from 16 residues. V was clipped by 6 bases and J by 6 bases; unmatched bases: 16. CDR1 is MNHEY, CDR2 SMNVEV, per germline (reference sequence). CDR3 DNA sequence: TGTGCCAGCAGCAAAGGGGCCCCGGACAGGGATCGCGAGCAGTACTTC. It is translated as CASSKGAPDRDREQYF.

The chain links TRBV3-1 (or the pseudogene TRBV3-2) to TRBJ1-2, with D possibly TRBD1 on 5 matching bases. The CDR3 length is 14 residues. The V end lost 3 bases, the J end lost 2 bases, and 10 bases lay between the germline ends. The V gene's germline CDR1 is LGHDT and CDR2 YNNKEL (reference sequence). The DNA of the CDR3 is TGTGCCAGCAGCCAGGGGAGGGGAAACTATGGCTACACCTTC. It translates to CASSQGRGNYGYTF.

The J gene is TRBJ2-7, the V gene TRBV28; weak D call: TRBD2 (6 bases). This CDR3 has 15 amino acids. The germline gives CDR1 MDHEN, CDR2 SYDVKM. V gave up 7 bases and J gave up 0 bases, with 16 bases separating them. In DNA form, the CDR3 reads TGTGCCAGCACGGGAGCGGGCCAGAGCTCCTACGAGCAGTACTTC. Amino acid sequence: CASTGAGQSSYEQYF.

This CDR3 is CASRGTGDIQYF. The CDR3 DNA reads as TGTGCCAGCAGAGGGACAGGGGACATTCAGTACTTC. This sequence joins TRBV2 and TRBJ2-4; 10 nucleotides agree with TRBD1. The CDR3 is 12 residues long. Germline V gene sequence: CDR1 SNHLY, CDR2 FYNNEI. Losses at the gene ends were 6 bases for V and 8 bases for J; bases not matched to a gene: 1.

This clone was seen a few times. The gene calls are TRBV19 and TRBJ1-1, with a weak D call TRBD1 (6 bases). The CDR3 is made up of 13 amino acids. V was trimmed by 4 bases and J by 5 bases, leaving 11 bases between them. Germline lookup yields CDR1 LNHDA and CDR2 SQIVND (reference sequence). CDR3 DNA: TGTGCCAGTAGTAAAGGGGGTTGGACTGAAGCTTTCTTT. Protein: CASSKGGWTEAFF.

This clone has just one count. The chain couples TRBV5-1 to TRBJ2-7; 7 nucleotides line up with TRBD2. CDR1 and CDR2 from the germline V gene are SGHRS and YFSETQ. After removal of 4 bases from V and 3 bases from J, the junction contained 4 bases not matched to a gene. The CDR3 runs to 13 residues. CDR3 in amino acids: CASSGTSVYEQYF. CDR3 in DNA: TGCGCCAGCAGCGGAACTAGCGTCTACGAGCAGTACTTC.

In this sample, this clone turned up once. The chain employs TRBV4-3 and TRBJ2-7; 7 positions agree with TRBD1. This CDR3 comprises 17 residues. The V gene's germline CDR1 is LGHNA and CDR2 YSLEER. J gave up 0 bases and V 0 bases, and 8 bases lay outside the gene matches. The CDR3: CASSQDRDRANSYEQYF. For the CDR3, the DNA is TGCGCCAGCAGCCAAGATCGTGACAGGGCGAACTCCTACGAGCAGTACTTC.

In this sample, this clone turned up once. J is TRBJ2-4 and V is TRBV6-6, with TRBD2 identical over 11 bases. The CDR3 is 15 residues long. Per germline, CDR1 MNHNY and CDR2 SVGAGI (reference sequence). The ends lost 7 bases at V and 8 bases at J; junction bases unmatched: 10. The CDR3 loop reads CASTYPTSGIDIQYF. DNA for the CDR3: TGTGCCAGCACCTACCCGACTAGCGGGATTGACATTCAGTACTTC.

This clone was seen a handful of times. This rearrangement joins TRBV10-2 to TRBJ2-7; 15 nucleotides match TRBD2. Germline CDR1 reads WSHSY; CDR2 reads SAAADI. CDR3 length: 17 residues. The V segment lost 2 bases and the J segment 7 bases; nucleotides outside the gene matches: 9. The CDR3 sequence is CASSETRTGTSGREQYF. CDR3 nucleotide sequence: TGCGCCAGCAGTGAGACCCGAACCGGGACTAGCGGGAGGGAGCAGTACTTC.

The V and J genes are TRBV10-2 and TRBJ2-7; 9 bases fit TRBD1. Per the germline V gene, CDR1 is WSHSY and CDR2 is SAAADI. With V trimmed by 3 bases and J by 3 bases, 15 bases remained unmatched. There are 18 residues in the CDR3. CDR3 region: CASSDRTGRAGQGYEQYF. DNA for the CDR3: TGCGCCAGCAGTGATAGGACAGGGAGGGCGGGACAGGGCTACGAGCAGTACTTC.

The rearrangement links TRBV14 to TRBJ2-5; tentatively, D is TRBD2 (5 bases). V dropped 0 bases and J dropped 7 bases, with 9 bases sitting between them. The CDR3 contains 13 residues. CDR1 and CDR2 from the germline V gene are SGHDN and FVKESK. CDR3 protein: CASSQDLEGTQYF. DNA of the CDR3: TGTGCCAGCAGCCAAGATCTTGAGGGGACCCAGTACTTC.

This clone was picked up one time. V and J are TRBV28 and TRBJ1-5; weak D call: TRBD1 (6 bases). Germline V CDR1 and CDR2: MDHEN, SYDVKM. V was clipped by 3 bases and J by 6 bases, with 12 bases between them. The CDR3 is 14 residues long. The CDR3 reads CASSFNRDTQPQHF. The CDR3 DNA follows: TGTGCCAGCAGTTTCAACAGGGATACTCAGCCCCAGCATTTT.

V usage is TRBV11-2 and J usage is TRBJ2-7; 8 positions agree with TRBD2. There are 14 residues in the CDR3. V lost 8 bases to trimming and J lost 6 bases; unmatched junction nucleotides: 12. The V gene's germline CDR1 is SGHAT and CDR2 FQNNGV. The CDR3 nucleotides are TGTGCCAGCGGCTCGCGGGAGGCGCCGGGCGAGCAGTACTTC. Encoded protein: CASGSREAPGEQYF.

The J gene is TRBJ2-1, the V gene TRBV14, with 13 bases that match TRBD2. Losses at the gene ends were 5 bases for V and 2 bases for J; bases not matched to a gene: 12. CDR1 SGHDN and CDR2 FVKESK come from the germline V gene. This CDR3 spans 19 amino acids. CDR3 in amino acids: CASSSGRTSGSSPYNEQFF. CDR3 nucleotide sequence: TGTGCCAGCAGCTCCGGCCGGACTAGCGGGAGTAGCCCCTACAATGAGCAGTTCTTC.

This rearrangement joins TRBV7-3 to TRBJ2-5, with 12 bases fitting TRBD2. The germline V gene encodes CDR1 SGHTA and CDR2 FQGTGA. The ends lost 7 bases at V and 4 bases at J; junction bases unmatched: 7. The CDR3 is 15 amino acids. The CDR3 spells CASTLAGGPLETQYF. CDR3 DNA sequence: TGTGCCAGCACCCTAGCGGGAGGGCCTTTAGAGACCCAGTACTTC.

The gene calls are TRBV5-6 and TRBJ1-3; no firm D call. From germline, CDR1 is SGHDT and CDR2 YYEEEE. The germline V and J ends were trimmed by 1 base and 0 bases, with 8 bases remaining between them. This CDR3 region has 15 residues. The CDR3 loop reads CASSLIQSSGNTIYF. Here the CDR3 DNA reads TGTGCCAGCAGCTTGATACAGAGCTCTGGAAACACCATATATTTT.

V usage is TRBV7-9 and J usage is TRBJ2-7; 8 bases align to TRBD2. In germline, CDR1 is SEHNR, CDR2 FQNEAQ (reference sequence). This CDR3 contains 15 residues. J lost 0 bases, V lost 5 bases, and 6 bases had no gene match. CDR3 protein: CASSPSGQISYEQYF. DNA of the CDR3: TGTGCCAGCAGCCCTAGCGGGCAAATCTCCTACGAGCAGTACTTC.

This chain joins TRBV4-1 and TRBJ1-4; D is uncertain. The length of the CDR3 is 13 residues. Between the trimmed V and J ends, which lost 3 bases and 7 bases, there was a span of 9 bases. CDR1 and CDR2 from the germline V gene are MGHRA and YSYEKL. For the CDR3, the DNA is TGCGCCAGCAGCCAGTGGCGGGGTGAAAAACTGTTTTTT. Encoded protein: CASSQWRGEKLFF.

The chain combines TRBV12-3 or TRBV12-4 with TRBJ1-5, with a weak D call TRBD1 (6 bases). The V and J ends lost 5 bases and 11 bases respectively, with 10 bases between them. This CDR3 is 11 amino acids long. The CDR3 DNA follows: TGTGCCAGCAGTCAGACAGGAGCCCAGCATTTT. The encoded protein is CASSQTGAQHF.

The CDR3 nucleotides are TGTGCCAGCAGCCGGGGGACTAGCGAGATGTTTAATTACAATGAGCAGTTCTTC. Its protein is CASSRGTSEMFNYNEQFF. V usage is TRBV7-8 and J usage is TRBJ2-1, with TRBD2 matching 10 bases. V shed 5 bases, J shed 4 bases, and the junction held 14 bases outside the gene matches. Germline CDR1 SGHVS, CDR2 FQNEAQ. The CDR3 extends over 18 amino acids.

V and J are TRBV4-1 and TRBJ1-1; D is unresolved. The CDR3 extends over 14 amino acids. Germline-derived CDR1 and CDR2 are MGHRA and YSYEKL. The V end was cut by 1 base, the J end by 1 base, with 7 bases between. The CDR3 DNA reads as TGCGCCAGCAGCCAAGTCCGGGGGAACACTGAAGCTTTCTTT. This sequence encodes CASSQVRGNTEAFF.

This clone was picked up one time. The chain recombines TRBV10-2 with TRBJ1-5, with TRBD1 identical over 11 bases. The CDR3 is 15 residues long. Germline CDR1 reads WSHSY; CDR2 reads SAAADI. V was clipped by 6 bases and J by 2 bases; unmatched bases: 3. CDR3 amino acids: CASSPGQGGNQPQHF. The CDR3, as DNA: TGCGCCAGCAGCCCGGGACAGGGGGGCAATCAGCCCCAGCATTTT.

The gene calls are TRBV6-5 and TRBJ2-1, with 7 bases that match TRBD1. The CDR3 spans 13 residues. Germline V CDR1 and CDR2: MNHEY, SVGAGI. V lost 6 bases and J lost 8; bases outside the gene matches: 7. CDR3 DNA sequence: TGTGCCAGCAGCAAAGGGGGCAGCGATGAGCAGTTCTTC. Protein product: CASSKGGSDEQFF.